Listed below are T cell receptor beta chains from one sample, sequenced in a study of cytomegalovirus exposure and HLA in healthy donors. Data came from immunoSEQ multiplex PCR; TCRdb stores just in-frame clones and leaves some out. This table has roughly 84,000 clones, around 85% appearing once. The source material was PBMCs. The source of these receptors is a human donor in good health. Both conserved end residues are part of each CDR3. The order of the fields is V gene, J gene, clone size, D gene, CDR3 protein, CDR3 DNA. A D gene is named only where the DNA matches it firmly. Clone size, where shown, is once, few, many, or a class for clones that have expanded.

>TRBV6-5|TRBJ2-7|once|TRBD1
CASSSPGQGSYEQYF
TGTGCCAGCAGTTCCCCGGGACAGGGAAGTTACGAGCAGTACTTC
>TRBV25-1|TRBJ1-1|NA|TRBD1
CASNRGNTEAFF
TGTGCTAGCAACAGGGGAAACACTGAAGCTTTCTTT
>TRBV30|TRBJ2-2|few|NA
CAWGAGTGELFF
TGTGCCTGGGGGGCCGGGACCGGGGAGCTGTTTTTT
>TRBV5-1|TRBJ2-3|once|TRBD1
CASSSRTGNSDTQYF
TGCGCCAGCAGCTCGAGGACAGGGAATTCAGATACGCAGTATTTT
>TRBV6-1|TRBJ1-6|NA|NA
CASSEATRAGLVNSPLHF
TGTGCCAGCAGTGAAGCCACTAGGGCGGGACTGGTTAATTCACCCCTCCACTTT
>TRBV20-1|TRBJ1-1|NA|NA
CSARGNTEAFF
TGCAGTGCGCGCGGAAACACTGAAGCTTTCTTT
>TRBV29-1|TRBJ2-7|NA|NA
CSVGSGRGEQYF
TGCAGCGTTGGTTCGGGGCGGGGCGAGCAGTACTTC
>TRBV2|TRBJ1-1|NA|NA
CASSELQPNTEAFF
TGTGCCAGCAGTGAATTACAGCCGAACACTGAAGCTTTCTTT
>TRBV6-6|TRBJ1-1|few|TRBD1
CASQGVNGPEAFF
TGTGCCAGCCAGGGGGTGAATGGGCCTGAAGCTTTCTTT
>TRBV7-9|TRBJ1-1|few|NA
CASSLGETEAFF
TGTGCCAGCAGCTTAGGGGAGACTGAAGCTTTCTTT
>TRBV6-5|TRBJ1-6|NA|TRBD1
CASSYDRTGMGSPLNF
TGTGCCAGCAGTTACGACCGGACAGGGATGGGGTCACCCCTCAACTTT
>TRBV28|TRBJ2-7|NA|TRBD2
CASRRWRAGGGEQYF
TGTGCCAGCAGGCGCTGGAGAGCGGGGGGGGGAGAGCAGTACTTC
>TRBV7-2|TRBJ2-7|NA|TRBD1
CASSRTGGAYEQYF
TGTGCCAGCAGCCGGACAGGGGGGGCCTACGAGCAGTACTTC
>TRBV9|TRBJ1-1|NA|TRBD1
CASSPRQGTTEAFF
TGTGCCAGCAGCCCGCGACAGGGGACCACTGAAGCTTTCTTT
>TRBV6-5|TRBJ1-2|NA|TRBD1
CASRGQGAGGYTF
TGTGCCAGCAGAGGACAGGGGGCGGGAGGCTACACCTTC
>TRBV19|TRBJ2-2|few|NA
CASSRTAHGANTGELFF
TGTGCCAGTAGTCGGACAGCCCATGGCGCGAACACCGGGGAGCTGTTTTTT
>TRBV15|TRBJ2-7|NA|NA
CATSRVVTAVGQYF
TGTGCCACCAGCAGAGTTGTTACGGCGGTCGGGCAGTACTTC
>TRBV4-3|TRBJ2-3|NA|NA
CASSPPGGEDRYTQYF
TGCGCCAGCAGTCCACCCGGCGGGGAGGACCGCTATACGCAGTATTTT
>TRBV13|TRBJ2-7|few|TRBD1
CASSSRGQGRYEQYF
TGTGCCAGCAGCAGCAGGGGACAGGGGCGCTACGAGCAGTACTTC
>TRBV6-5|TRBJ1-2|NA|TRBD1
CASRMDRVYGDGYTF
TGTGCCAGCAGGATGGACAGGGTCTATGGCGATGGCTACACCTTC
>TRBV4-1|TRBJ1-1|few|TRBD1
CASSQWAGGEAFF
TGCGCCAGCAGCCAATGGGCAGGGGGGGAAGCTTTCTTT
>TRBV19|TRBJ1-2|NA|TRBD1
CASSRTGDNYGYTF
TGTGCCAGTAGTCGAACAGGGGACAACTATGGCTACACCTTC
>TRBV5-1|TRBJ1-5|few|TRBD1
CASSPGQSGQPQHF
TGCGCCAGCAGCCCGGGACAGTCCGGGCAGCCCCAGCATTTT
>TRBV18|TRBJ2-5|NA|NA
CASSQGFQETQYF
TGTGCCAGCTCACAGGGGTTCCAAGAGACCCAGTACTTC
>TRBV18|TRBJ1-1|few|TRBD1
CASSPLGQINTEAFF
TGTGCCAGCTCACCTCTGGGACAGATAAACACTGAAGCTTTCTTT
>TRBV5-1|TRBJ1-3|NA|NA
CASSLESGARAGNTIYF
TGCGCCAGCAGCTTGGAGTCAGGGGCCCGGGCTGGAAACACCATATATTTT
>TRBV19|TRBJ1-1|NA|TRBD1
CASSIDREGAAEAFF
TGTGCCAGTAGTATAGATCGGGAGGGGGCCGCTGAAGCTTTCTTT
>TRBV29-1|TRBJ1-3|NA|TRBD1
CSGLQGAGNTIYF
TGCAGTGGTCTTCAGGGGGCGGGAAACACCATATATTTT
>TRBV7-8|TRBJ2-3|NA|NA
CASSFSGQRVDTQYF
TGTGCCAGCAGCTTTTCAGGACAGAGAGTAGATACGCAGTATTTT
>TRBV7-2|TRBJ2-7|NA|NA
CASSLSWLYEQYF
TGTGCCAGCAGCTTAAGTTGGCTCTACGAGCAGTACTTC
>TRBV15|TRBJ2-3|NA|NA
CATSDKTDTQYF
TGTGCCACCAGTGACAAGACAGATACGCAGTATTTT
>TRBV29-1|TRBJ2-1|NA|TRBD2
CSVETLTGGEQFF
TGCAGCGTTGAAACTCTAACGGGGGGTGAGCAGTTCTTC
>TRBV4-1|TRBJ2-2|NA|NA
CASNLEGLPGTGELFF
TGCGCCAGCAACCTTGAGGGACTTCCCGGCACCGGGGAGCTGTTTTTT
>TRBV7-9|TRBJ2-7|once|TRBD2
CASSPKNRGGPYEQYF
TGTGCCAGCAGCCCAAAGAATCGCGGGGGACCCTACGAGCAGTACTTC
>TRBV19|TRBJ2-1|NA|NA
CASSPGGDTYYNEQFF
TGTGCCAGTAGTCCTGGGGGGGACACCTACTACAATGAGCAGTTCTTC
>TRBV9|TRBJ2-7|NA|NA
CASSEMTNSYEQYF
TGTGCCAGCAGCGAGATGACAAATTCCTACGAGCAGTACTTC
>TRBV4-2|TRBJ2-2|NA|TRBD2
CASSQVLSGVTGELFF
TGTGCCAGCAGCCAAGTTCTCAGCGGGGTAACCGGGGAGCTGTTTTTT
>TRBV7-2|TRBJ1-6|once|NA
CASSLAPRANSPLHF
TGTGCCAGCAGCTTAGCTCCCAGGGCTAATTCACCCCTCCACTTT
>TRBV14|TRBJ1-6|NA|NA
CASSRGLLLHF
TGTGCCAGCAGCCGGGGACTCCTCCTCCACTTT
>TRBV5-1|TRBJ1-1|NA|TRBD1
CTSRTDRGNTEAFF
TGCACCAGCAGGACTGACAGGGGGAACACTGAAGCTTTCTTT
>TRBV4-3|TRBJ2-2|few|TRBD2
CASSHTRTSDYTGELFF
TGCGCCAGCAGCCACACTAGGACTAGCGACTACACCGGGGAGCTGTTTTTT
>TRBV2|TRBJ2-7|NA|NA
CASTGRDSSYEQYF
TGTGCCAGCACTGGACGGGACTCCTCCTACGAGCAGTACTTC
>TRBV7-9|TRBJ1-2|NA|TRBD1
CASSFRDRSYYGYTF
TGTGCCAGCAGCTTCAGGGACAGATCCTACTATGGCTACACCTTC
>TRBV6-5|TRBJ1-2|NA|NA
CASSYRDNYGYTF
TGTGCCAGCAGTTACCGGGATAACTATGGCTACACCTTC